The table lists the clone carrying this T cell receptor (beta chain) with a few counts. Methods used by the authors: Estimation of nucleated cell counts relied on the amplification of reference gene primers. Profiling relied on immunoSEQ multiplex PCR, and the TCRdb table lists in-frame clones only, not all of them. V and J calls and clone size are as listed in that table; D and trimming were resolved from the DNA. The sample has about 81,000 clones, about four fifths seen once. The germline V gene encodes CDR1 SGHNT and CDR2 YYREEE (reference sequence). This CDR3 comprises 15 residues. The V segment lost 3 bases and the J segment 1 base; nucleotides outside the gene matches: 2. The data derive from a study of blood T cell repertoires in COVID-19. Across the study: Acute and convalescent COVID-19 specimens originated in the United States, Italy and Spain. The cDNA or gDNA used as material had been derived from T cells, B-cell-depleted T cells, or PBMCs.

The rearrangement uses TRBV5-4 and TRBJ1-2, with TRBD1 matching 11 bases. The sequence came from a human donor in a cohort sampled during active COVID-19. Sequencing used peripheral blood. The CDR3, as DNA: TGTGCCAGCAGCTGGGACAGGGGGGGTAACTATGGCTACACCTTC. This sequence encodes CASSWDRGGNYGYTF. Drawing the rest from reference TRBV5-4 and TRBJ1-2, the complete variable domain is ETGVTQSPTHLIKTRGQQVTLRCSSQSGHNTVSWYQQALGQGPQFIFQYYREEENGRGNFPPRFSGLQFPNYSSELNVNALELDDSALYLCASSWDRGGNYGYTFGSGTRLTVV.